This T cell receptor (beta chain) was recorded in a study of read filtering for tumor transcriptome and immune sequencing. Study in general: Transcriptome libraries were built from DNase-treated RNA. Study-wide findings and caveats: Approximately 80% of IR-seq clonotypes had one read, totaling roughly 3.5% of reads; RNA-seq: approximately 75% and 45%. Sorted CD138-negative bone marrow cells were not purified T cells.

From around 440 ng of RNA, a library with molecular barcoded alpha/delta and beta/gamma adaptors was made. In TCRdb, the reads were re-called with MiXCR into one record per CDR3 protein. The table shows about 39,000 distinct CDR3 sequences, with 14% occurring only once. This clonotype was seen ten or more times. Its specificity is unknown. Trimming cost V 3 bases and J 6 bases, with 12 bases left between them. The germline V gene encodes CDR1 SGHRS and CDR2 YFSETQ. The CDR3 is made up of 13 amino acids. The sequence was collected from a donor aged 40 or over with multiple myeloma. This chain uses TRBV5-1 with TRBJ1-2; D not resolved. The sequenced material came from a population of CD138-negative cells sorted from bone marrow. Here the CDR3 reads CASSSSFGHGYTF. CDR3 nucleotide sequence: TGCGCCAGCAGCTCTAGTTTTGGCCATGGCTACACCTTC.